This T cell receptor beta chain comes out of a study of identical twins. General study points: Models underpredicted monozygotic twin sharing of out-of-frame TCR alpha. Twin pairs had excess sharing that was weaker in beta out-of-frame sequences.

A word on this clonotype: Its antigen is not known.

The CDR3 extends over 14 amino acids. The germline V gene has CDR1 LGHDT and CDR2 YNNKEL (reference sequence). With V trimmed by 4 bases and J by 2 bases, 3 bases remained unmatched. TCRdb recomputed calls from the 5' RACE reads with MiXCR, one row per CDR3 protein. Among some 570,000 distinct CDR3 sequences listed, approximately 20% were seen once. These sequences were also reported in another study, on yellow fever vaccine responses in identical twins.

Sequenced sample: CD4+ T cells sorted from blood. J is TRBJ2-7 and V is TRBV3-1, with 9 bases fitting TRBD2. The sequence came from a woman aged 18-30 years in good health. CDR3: CASSPLAGAYEQYF. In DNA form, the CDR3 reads TGTGCCAGCAGCCCCTTAGCGGGAGCCTACGAGCAGTACTTC.